This record concerns one T cell receptor beta chain sequence. The sequenced template was cDNA made from the entire isolated RNA. Produced via immunoSEQ multiplex PCR; TCRdb's table is partial and in-frame only. The top ten clones hold approximately 0.89% of a sample with about 12,000 clones, over 40% of them seen once. J gave up 5 bases and V 7 bases, and 5 bases lay outside the gene matches. The CDR3 spans 14 residues. CDR1 is SEHNR and CDR2 is FQNEAQ in the germline V gene (reference sequence). This sample was included in a study of beta chain features in type 1 diabetes. This sequence was found in a man between 18 and 35 years old in good health. The sample comprised stem cell memory CD4+ T cells from blood. This chain links TRBV7-9 with TRBJ1-5, with 10 positions matching TRBD1. CDR3 DNA sequence: TGTGCCAGCACGCAGACAGGGGGCGATCAGCCCCAGCATTTT. It encodes CASTQTGGDQPQHF. Full variable domain (missing parts from reference TRBV7-9 and TRBJ1-5): DTGVSQNPRHKITKRGQNVTFRCDPISEHNRLYWYRQTLGQGPEFLTYFQNEAQLEKSRLLSDRFSAERPKGSFSTLEIQRTEQGDSAMYLCASTQTGGDQPQHFGDGTRLSIL.